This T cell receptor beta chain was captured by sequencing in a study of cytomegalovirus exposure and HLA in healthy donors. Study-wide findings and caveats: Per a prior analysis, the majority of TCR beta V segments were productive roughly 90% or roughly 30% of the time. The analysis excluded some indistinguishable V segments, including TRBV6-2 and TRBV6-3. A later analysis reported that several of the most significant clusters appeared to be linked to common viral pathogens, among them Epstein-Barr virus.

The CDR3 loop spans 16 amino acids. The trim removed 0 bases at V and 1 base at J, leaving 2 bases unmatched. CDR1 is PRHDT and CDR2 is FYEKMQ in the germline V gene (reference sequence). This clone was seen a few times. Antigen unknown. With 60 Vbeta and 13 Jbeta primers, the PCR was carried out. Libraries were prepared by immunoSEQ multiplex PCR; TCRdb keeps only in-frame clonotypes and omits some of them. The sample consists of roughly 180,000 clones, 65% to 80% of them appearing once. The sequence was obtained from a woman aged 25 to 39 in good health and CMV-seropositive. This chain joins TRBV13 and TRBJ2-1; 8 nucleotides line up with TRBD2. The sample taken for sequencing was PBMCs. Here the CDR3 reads CASSLGRGGSYNEQFF. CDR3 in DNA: TGTGCCAGCAGCTTAGGCCGGGGGGGATCCTACAATGAGCAGTTCTTC.